This TCR beta chain comes out of a study of blood T cell repertoires in COVID-19. Turning to the study itself: Italy, Spain and the United States were the sources of the convalescent and acute COVID-19 samples.

Per the original methods: Reference gene primer amplification gave nucleated cell count estimates. Generated by immunoSEQ multiplex PCR, the TCRdb table keeps only in-frame clones and is missing some. That table supplies the V and J calls and clone size; D and trimming were determined from the DNA. The sample consists of about 190,000 clones, nearly 90% of them appearing once. This CDR3 has 16 residues. CDR1 and CDR2 from the germline V gene are SQVTM and ANQGSEA. V shed 4 bases, J shed 0 bases, and the junction held 8 bases outside the gene matches. The receptor was isolated from a man over 45 with acute or convalescent COVID-19. The sample was peripheral blood. The genes are TRBV29-1 and TRBJ2-7, with 11 bases fitting TRBD2. The DNA of the CDR3 is TGCAGCGTTGGGGGATTAGCGGGAGGGTTCTCCTACGAGCAGTACTTC. It translates to CSVGGLAGGFSYEQYF.